Below are 9 T cell receptor beta chains sequenced from a single sample in a study of cytomegalovirus exposure and HLA in healthy donors. Use of 60 Vbeta and 13 Jbeta primers characterized the PCR. Assay used: immunoSEQ multiplex PCR; TCRdb lists only in-frame clones, some missing. The sample gives nearly 200,000 clones, 77% of which show up once; 2% to 2.5% is in the top ten. Sequencing was carried out using PBMCs. The origin of the receptors is a woman in her 30s in good health and CMV-seropositive.

Details on this clone: The junction does not match germline at one end; this may be a read error. The rearrangement uses TRBV5-6 and TRBJ1-2; 9 nucleotides match TRBD1. The CDR3 has 14 residues. Germline values: CDR1 SGHDT, CDR2 YYEEEE. CDR3 in DNA: TGTGCCAGCAGCCCGGGACAGGGCCTCCCGCTCGCCCAGTTC. Translated: CASSPGQGLPLAQF.

Points on this clone: Its ends do not fully match the called genes, so a read error is possible. The chain couples TRBV28 to TRBJ2-1; 7 nucleotides match TRBD2. The length of the CDR3 is 12 residues. CDR1 MDHEN and CDR2 SYDVKM come from the germline V gene. This CDR3 reads CASSLRAGERFF. The CDR3 bases are TGTGCCAGCAGTTTACGGGCGGGGGAGCGGTTCTTC.

V usage is TRBV29-1 and J usage is TRBJ1-2; 9 nucleotides align to TRBD1. The trim removed 3 bases at V and 5 bases at J, leaving 4 bases unmatched. Looked up from germline, CDR1 is SQVTM and CDR2 is ANQGSEA. The CDR3 has 13 residues. This CDR3 is CSVERDRDYGYTF. The CDR3 nucleotides are TGCAGCGTTGAGAGGGACAGGGATTATGGCTACACCTTC.

The genes are TRBV10-3 and TRBJ2-3, with 7 bases lining up with TRBD1. This CDR3 is 13 amino acids long. The germline V gene encodes CDR1 ENHRY and CDR2 SYGVKD. The V gene end was trimmed by 5 bases and the J gene end by 4 bases; junction bases not matched to a gene: 3. The CDR3 region is CAISITGADTQYF. Written as DNA, the CDR3 is TGTGCCATCAGTATAACAGGGGCAGATACGCAGTATTTT.

This chain uses TRBV19 with TRBJ1-2; 10 bases agree with TRBD1. The V gene's germline CDR1 is LNHDA and CDR2 SQIVND (reference sequence). There are 15 residues in the CDR3. The V gene end was trimmed by 5 bases and the J gene end by 2 bases; junction bases not matched to a gene: 5. The CDR3 nucleotides are TGTGCCAGTAGTCGCCCGGGACAGGGGAACTATGGCTACACCTTC. Translating it yields CASSRPGQGNYGYTF.

This clone has just one count. The rearrangement joins TRBV5-1 to TRBJ1-1, with a possible D match to TRBD1 (5 bases). V was cut by 1 base and J by 2 bases, with 9 bases left in between. Looked up from germline, CDR1 is SGHRS and CDR2 is YFSETQ. The CDR3 contains 14 residues. The CDR3 loop reads CASSLSRVNTEAFF. The DNA of the CDR3 is TGCGCCAGCAGCTTGAGCAGGGTAAACACTGAAGCTTTCTTT.

V and J are TRBV28 and TRBJ2-5, with D perhaps matching TRBD2 (5 bases). CDR3 length equals 13 residues. V dropped 2 bases and J dropped 4 bases, with 8 bases sitting between them. Germline values: CDR1 MDHEN, CDR2 SYDVKM. The DNA of the CDR3 is TGTGCCAGCAGTTTACGTGGACTAGAGACCCAGTACTTC. Its protein is CASSLRGLETQYF.

The rearrangement uses TRBV6-6 and TRBJ2-7; TRBD1 matches at 8 bases. The CDR3 covers 16 residues. Germline lookup yields CDR1 MNHNY and CDR2 SVGAGI (reference sequence). Trimming took 6 bases from V and 2 from J; bases not matched to a gene: 12. The CDR3 protein is CASSTDLGQEPYEQYF. The CDR3 DNA reads TGTGCCAGCAGCACAGACTTGGGACAGGAGCCCTACGAGCAGTACTTC.

The V and J genes are TRBV5-4 and TRBJ1-4, with TRBD1 identical over 8 bases. Germline V gives CDR1 SGHNT, CDR2 YYREEE (reference sequence). Trimming removed 0 bases from V and 8 bases from J; junction bases left unmatched: 6. The CDR3 has 15 residues. The CDR3 DNA reads as TGTGCCAGCAGCTTGGGACAGGGGATTGGGGAAAAACTGTTTTTT. Translation: CASSLGQGIGEKLFF. Full variable domain (missing parts from reference TRBV5-4 and TRBJ1-4): ETGVTQSPTHLIKTRGQQVTLRCSSQSGHNTVSWYQQALGQGPQFIFQYYREEENGRGNFPPRFSGLQFPNYSSELNVNALELDDSALYLCASSLGQGIGEKLFFGSGTQLSVL.